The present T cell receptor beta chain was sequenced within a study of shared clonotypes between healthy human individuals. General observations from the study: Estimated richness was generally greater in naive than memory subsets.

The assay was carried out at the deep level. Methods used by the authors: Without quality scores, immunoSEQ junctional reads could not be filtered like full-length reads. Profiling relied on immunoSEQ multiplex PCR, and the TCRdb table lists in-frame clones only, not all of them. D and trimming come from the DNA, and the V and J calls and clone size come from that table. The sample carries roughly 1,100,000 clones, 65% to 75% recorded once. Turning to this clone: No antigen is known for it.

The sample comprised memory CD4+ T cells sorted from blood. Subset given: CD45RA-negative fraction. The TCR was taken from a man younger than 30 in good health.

In nucleotides, the CDR3 is TGTGCTAGTGGTTTGGGACAGGGGGACACTGAAGCTTTCTTT. It yields the protein CASGLGQGDTEAFF. The chain joins TRBV12-5 to TRBJ1-1; 9 bases fit TRBD1. CDR1 LGHNT and CDR2 FRNRAP come from the germline V gene. The CDR3 runs 14 residues. V trimming: 1 base; J trimming: 3 bases; junction bases outside the gene matches: 0.